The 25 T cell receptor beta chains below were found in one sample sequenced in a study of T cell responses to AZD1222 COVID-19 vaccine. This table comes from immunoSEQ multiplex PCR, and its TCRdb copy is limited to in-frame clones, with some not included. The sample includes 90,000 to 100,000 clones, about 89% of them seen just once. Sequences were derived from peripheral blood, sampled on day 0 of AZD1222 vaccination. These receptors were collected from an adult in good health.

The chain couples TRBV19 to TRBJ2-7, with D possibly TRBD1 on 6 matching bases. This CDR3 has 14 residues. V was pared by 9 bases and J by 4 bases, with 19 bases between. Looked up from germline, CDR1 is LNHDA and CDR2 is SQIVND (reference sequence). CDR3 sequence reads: CASNEPGTSYEQYF. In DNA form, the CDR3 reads TGTGCCAGCAATGAGCCCGGGACATCGTACGAGCAGTACTTC.

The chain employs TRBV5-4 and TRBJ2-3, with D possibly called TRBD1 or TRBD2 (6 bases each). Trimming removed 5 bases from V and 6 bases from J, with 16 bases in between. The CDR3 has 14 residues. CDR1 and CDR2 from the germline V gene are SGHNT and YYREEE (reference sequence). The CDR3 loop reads CASRPDSGADTQYF. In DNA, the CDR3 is TGTGCCAGCAGACCTGACTCGGGGGCCGATACGCAGTATTTT.

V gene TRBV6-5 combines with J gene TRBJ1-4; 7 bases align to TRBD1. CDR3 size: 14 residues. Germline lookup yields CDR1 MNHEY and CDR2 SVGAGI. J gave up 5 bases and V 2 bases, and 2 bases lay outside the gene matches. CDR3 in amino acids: CASSYLQGNEKLFF. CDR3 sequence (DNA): TGTGCCAGCAGTTACCTACAGGGGAATGAAAAACTGTTTTTT.

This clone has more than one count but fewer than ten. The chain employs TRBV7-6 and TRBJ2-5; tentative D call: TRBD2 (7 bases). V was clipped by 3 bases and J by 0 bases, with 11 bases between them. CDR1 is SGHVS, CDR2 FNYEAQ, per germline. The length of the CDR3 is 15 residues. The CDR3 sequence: CASSFRGGYQETQYF. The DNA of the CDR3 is TGTGCCAGCAGCTTTAGGGGGGGGTACCAAGAGACCCAGTACTTC.

The CDR3, as DNA: TGCGCCAGCAGCGAGAGGTCAGGGGGAGACAATTCACCCCTCCACTTT. Amino acids: CASSERSGGDNSPLHF. The gene calls are TRBV4-1 and TRBJ1-6, with 7 bases fitting TRBD1. The CDR3 covers 16 residues. V dropped 5 bases and J dropped 7; count of bases not matched to a gene: 11. Germline values: CDR1 MGHRA, CDR2 YSYEKL.

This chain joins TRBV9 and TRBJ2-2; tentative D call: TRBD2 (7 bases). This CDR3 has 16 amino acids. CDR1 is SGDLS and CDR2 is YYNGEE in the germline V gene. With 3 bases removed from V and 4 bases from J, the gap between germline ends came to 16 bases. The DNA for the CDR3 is TGTGCCAGCAGCGCAAGGGGGGGGCTCGGCACCGGGGAGCTGTTTTTT. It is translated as CASSARGGLGTGELFF.

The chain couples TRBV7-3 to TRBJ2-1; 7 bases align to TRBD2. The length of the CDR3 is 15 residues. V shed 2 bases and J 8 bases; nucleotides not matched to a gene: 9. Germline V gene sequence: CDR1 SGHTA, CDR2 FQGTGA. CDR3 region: CASSLGREWSYEQFF. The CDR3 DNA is TGTGCCAGCAGCTTAGGGCGGGAGTGGTCCTATGAGCAGTTCTTC.

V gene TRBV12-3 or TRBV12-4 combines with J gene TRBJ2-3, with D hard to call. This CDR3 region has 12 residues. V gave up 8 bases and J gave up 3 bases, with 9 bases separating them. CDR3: CASLVGTDTQYF. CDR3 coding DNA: TGTGCCAGCTTGGTAGGGACAGATACGCAGTATTTT.

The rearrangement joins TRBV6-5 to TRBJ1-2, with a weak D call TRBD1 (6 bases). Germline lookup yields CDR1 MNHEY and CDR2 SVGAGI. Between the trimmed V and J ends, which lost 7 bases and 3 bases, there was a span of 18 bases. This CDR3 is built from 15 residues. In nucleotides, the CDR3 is TGTGCCAGCAACCGGGGACACACAGAGTACTATGGCTACACCTTC. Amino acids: CASNRGHTEYYGYTF.

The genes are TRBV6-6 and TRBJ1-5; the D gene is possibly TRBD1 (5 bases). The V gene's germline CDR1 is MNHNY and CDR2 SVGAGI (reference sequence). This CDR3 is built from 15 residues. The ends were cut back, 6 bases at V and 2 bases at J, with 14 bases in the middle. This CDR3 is CASSLREVGNQPQHF. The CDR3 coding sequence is TGTGCCAGCAGCCTCAGGGAGGTTGGCAATCAGCCCCAGCATTTT.

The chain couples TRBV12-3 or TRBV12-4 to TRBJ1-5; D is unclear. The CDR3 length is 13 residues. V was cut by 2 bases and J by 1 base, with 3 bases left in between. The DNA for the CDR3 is TGTGCCAGCAGTTTACAGAGCAATCAGCCCCAGCATTTT. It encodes CASSLQSNQPQHF.

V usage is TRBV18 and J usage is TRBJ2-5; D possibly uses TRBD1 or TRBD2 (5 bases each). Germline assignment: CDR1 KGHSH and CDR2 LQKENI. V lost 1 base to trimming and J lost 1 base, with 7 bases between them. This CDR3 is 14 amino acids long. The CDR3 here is CASSPRGPQETQYF. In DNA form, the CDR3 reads TGTGCCAGCTCACCACGGGGACCCCAAGAGACCCAGTACTTC.

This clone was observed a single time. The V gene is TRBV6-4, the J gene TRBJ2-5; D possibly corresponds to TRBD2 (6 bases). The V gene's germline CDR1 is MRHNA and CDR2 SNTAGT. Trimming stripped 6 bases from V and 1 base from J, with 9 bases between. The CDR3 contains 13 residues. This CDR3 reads CASSRRVQETQYF. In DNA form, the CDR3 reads TGTGCCAGCAGCCGGAGGGTCCAAGAGACCCAGTACTTC.

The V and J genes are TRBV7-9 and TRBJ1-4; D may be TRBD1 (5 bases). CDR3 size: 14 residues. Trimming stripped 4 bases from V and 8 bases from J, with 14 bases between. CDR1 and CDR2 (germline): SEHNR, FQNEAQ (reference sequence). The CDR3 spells CASSSFGEGEKLFF. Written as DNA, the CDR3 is TGTGCCAGCAGCTCCTTTGGGGAGGGGGAAAAACTGTTTTTT.

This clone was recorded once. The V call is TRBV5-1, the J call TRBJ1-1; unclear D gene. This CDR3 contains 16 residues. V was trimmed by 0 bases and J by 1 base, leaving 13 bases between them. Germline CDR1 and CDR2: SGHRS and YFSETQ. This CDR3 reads CASSLGAGPGNTEAFF. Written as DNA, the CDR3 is TGCGCCAGCAGCTTGGGGGCAGGCCCGGGGAACACTGAAGCTTTCTTT.

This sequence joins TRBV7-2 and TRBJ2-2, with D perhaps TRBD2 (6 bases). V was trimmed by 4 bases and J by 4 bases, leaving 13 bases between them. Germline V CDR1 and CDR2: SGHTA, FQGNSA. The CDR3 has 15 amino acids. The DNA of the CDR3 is TGTGCCAGCAGCTCCAACCCGGAGGGCACCGGGGAGCTGTTTTTT. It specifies CASSSNPEGTGELFF.

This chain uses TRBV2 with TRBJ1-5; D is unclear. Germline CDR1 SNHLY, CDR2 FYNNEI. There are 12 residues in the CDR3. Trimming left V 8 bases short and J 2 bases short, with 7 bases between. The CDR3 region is CASAGGNQPQHF. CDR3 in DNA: TGTGCCAGCGCAGGTGGCAATCAGCCCCAGCATTTT. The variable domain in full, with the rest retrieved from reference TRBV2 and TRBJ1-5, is EPEVTQTPSHQVTQMGQEVILRCVPISNHLYFYWYRQILGQKVEFLVSFYNNEISEKSEIFDDQFSVERPDGSNFTLKIRSTKLEDSAMYFCASAGGNQPQHFGDGTRLSIL.

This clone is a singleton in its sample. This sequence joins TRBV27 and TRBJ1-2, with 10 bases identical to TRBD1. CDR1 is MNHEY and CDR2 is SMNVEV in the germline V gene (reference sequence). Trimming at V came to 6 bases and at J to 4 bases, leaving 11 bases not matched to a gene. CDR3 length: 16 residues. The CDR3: CASRRTGGVQRYGYTF. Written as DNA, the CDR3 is TGTGCCAGCAGACGGACAGGGGGAGTTCAACGCTATGGCTACACCTTC.

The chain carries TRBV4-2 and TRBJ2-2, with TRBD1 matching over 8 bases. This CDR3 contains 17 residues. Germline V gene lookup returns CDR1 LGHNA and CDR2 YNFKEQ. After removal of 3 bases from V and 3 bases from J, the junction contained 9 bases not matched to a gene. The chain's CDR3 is CASSQERTGRYTGELFF. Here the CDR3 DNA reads TGTGCCAGCAGCCAGGAGCGGACAGGGAGGTACACCGGGGAGCTGTTTTTT.

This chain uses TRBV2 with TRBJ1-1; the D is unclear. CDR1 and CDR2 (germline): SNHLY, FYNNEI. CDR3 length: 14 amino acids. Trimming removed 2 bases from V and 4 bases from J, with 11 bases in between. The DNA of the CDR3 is TGTGCCAGCAGTGAAAGGCGCGAGGGCACTGAAGCTTTCTTT. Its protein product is CASSERREGTEAFF.

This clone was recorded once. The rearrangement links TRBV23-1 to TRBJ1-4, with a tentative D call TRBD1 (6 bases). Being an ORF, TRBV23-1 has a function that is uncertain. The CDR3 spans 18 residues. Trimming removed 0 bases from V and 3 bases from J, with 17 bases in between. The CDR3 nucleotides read TGCGCCAGCAGTCAATCTGGCCCTCTACAGGGCCCTAATGAAAAACTGTTTTTT. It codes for CASSQSGPLQGPNEKLFF.

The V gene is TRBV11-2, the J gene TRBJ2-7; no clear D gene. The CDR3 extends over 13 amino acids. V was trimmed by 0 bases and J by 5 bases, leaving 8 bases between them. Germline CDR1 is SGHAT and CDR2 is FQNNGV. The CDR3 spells CASSLDMVHEQYF. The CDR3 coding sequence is TGTGCCAGCAGCTTAGATATGGTCCACGAGCAGTACTTC.

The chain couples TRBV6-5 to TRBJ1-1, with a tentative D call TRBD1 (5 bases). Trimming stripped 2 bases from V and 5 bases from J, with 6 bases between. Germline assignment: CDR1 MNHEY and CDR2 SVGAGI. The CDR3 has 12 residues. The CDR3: CASSYGGTEAFF. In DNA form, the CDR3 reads TGTGCCAGCAGTTACGGGGGGACTGAAGCTTTCTTT.

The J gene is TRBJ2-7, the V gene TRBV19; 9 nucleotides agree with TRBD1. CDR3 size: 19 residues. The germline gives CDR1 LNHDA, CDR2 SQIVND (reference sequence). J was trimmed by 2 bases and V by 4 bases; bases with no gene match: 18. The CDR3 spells CASSSKTYGTGRITYEQYF. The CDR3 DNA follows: TGTGCCAGTAGTAGCAAAACCTACGGGACAGGGCGAATAACCTACGAGCAGTACTTC.

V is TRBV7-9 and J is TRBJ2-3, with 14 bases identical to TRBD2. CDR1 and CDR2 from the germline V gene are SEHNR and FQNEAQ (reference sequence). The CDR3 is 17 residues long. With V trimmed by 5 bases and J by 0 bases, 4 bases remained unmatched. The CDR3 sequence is CASSVGLAGASTDTQYF. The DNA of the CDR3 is TGTGCCAGCAGCGTGGGACTAGCGGGGGCTAGCACAGATACGCAGTATTTT.